This T cell receptor (beta chain) was sequenced for a study of cytomegalovirus exposure and HLA in healthy donors. Overall study findings and caveats: CMV antigen specificity was confirmed in vitro for three CMV-associated chains. Immune exposure data for these donors was limited to CMV serostatus.

V was pared by 0 bases and J by 0 bases, with 2 bases of the junction left unmatched. Germline V CDR1 and CDR2: LGHNA, YNFKEQ. CDR3 size: 19 residues. This clone was detected only a few times. Antigen specificity is unknown. Researchers ran the PCR with 60 Vbeta and 13 Jbeta primers. Sequenced by immunoSEQ multiplex PCR; TCRdb stores in-frame clones only, minus some. This repertoire shows around 140,000 clones, around 9% found once; its top ten account for roughly 6.4%. This sequence originates from a woman in her forties in good health and CMV-seropositive. Sequenced: PBMCs. This chain connects TRBV4-2 to TRBJ2-2; 15 nucleotides align to TRBD2. The CDR3 spells CASSQEGLAGGANTGELFF. The DNA of the CDR3 is TGTGCCAGCAGCCAAGAGGGACTAGCGGGGGGCGCGAACACCGGGGAGCTGTTTTTT.